The rows below give T cell receptor beta chains drawn from one sample of a study of T-cell reconstitution after alpha-beta-depleted transplantation in children. TCRdb re-called the PCR reads through MiXCR, storing one row per CDR3 protein. The sample shows hundreds of thousands of distinct CDR3 sequences, about 33% of them seen only once. The sequencing here drew on PBMCs from the stem cell graft donor, taken from the stem cell graft. These receptors were obtained from a human donor who donated a stem cell graft to a child with aplastic anemia. Both conserved end residues are part of each CDR3. A D gene is named only where the DNA matches it firmly. Clone size is not always given. Where it is, it says once, few, many or a class for expanded clones.

size	J	D	V	DNA	CDR3
once	TRBJ2-2	TRBD2	TRBV5-1	TGCGCCAGCAGCCCCCCCAGCGGGAGTAACCTCGGGGAGCTGTTTTTT	CASSPPSGSNLGELFF
-	TRBJ1-1	TRBD1	TRBV20-1	TGCAGTGCTATGGGACAGCCCAACACTGAAGCTTTCTTT	CSAMGQPNTEAFF
-	TRBJ1-6	-	TRBV7-8	TGTGCCAGCAGCTTATTTGGGCAGTGGGATTCACCCCTCCACTTT	CASSLFGQWDSPLHF
-	TRBJ2-6	-	TRBV27	TGTGCCAGCACCAGTATACCCTTCCCTGGGGCCAACGTCCTGACTTTC	CASTSIPFPGANVLTF
-	TRBJ2-1	TRBD2	TRBV7-9	TGTGCCAGCAGCGCTCGTGGACTAGCGGACAATGAGCAGTTCTTC	CASSARGLADNEQFF
-	TRBJ2-1	TRBD1	TRBV28	TGTGCCGGGGAAAGACAGGGGGCTCGCAATGAGCAGATCTTC	CAGERQGARNEQIF
-	TRBJ2-1	-	TRBV9	TGTGCCAGCACCATTAGGGAGTGGGGGAGTCATAATGAGCAGTTCTTC	CASTIREWGSHNEQFF
-	TRBJ2-1	-	TRBV19	TGTGCCAGTAGTATAGATCTCAAAACCGCGGGGGAGCAGTTCTTC	CASSIDLKTAGEQFF
-	TRBJ2-2	TRBD1	TRBV7-2	TGTGCCAGCAGCCTGACACTTAGACCCGGGGGACAGGCGAACACCGGGGAGCTGTTTTTT	CASSLTLRPGGQANTGELFF
-	TRBJ1-1	-	TRBV7-9	TGTGCCAGCACAGGGACGGGGCCGAACACTGAAGCTTTCTTT	CASTGTGPNTEAFF
few	TRBJ2-1	TRBD1	TRBV30	TGTGCCTGGGACAGGGGTTATGAGCAGTTCTTC	CAWDRGYEQFF
-	TRBJ1-5	TRBD1	TRBV6-2/TRBV6-3	TGTGCCAGCAGATCACCGGGACAGCATAATCAGCCCCAGCATTTT	CASRSPGQHNQPQHF
few	TRBJ1-5	-	TRBV20-1	TGCAGTGCCCCCCCGCGGGGCAATCAGCCCCAGCATTTT	CSAPPRGNQPQHF
few	TRBJ2-2	TRBD2	TRBV4-3	TGCGCCAGCAGCCTCGAGGGAGGGTATAACACCGGGGAGCTGTTTTTT	CASSLEGGYNTGELFF
-	TRBJ2-1	-	TRBV7-8	TGTGCCAGCAGCGTAGGAAACGTGGCTCGCCCTTGGGATGAGCAGTTCTTC	CASSVGNVARPWDEQFF
many	TRBJ2-5	TRBD2	TRBV20-1	TGCAGTGGACGAGCGGGAGGGGATAAAGAGACCCAGTACTTC	CSGRAGGDKETQYF
-	TRBJ1-1	-	TRBV29-1	TGCAGCGCCCCGGGAAAACGGGACACTGAAGCTTTCTTT	CSAPGKRDTEAFF
-	TRBJ2-5	TRBD1	TRBV18	TGTGCCAGCTCATCTTCCAGGGGGGAGACCCAGTACTTC	CASSSSRGETQYF
-	TRBJ2-3	TRBD2	TRBV5-6	TGTGCCAGCCTCCGGGAGGCAGGGATCGGCACAGATACGCAGTATTTT	CASLREAGIGTDTQYF
few	TRBJ1-1	TRBD1	TRBV7-9	TGTGCCAGCAGCCCTCAGACAGGGATGAACACTGAAGCTTTCTTT	CASSPQTGMNTEAFF
-	TRBJ1-1	-	TRBV9	TGTGCCAGCAGCCCCCACTTCGATGGAACTGAAGCTTTCTTT	CASSPHFDGTEAFF
-	TRBJ1-1	TRBD1	TRBV12-3/TRBV12-4	TGTGCCAGTACCGGACGGGACAGCCTGAACACTGAAGCTTTCTTT	CASTGRDSLNTEAFF
-	TRBJ2-7	-	TRBV20-1	TGCAGTGCTACGGGGATCGGGAGCCTAGGAAGCTACGAGCAGTACTTC	CSATGIGSLGSYEQYF
-	TRBJ2-2	-	TRBV2	TGTGCCAGCAGCTCCTACGGGGGCACCGGGGAGCTGTTTTTT	CASSSYGGTGELFF
-	TRBJ2-3	-	TRBV9	TGTGCCAGCAGCGTAGTTTGGGCAGGCACAGATACGCAGTATTTT	CASSVVWAGTDTQYF
once	TRBJ2-7	TRBD1	TRBV28	TGTGCCAGCAGTCTCCCGAGGGGGCGGGAGCAGTACTTC	CASSLPRGREQYF
-	TRBJ2-5	-	TRBV5-1	TGCGCCAGCAGCTTGCCGGGCAGTCAAGAGACCCAGTACTTC	CASSLPGSQETQYF